Listed below are T cell receptor beta chains from one sample, sequenced in a study of control samples from healthy donors and cancer patients. TCRdb's table, derived via immunoSEQ multiplex PCR, lists solely in-frame clones and lacks some. The profile shows 130,000 to 150,000 clones, approximately 93% of them singletons. The sequenced sample consisted of blood. The receptors were gathered from a young man in good health. The CDR3 runs from the conserved cysteine through the conserved F or W. The D gene is left open where the match is weak.

TRBV5-4	NA	TRBJ2-3	CASSLDLAGTDTQYF
TRBV6-5	NA	TRBJ1-1	CASSHINTEAFF
TRBV2	NA	TRBJ1-1	CASSDREGDTEAFF
TRBV3-1/TRBV3-2	NA	TRBJ1-4	CASSVPGGANEKLFF
TRBV29-1	NA	TRBJ2-1	CSVEHRRQTNEQFF
TRBV24-1	NA	TRBJ2-2	CATSDLRVGGELFF
TRBV19	NA	TRBJ1-1	CASSHLDGPMNTEAFF
TRBV27	TRBD1	TRBJ1-5	CASSLSGTGVHQPQHF
TRBV7-8	NA	TRBJ1-2	CASSLPGYGYTF
TRBV30	NA	TRBJ2-1	CAWSADVEQFF
TRBV6-6	NA	TRBJ1-4	CASSYSGDEKLFF
TRBV7-7	TRBD1	TRBJ2-7	CASSLIGQGSEQYF
TRBV28	NA	TRBJ1-1	CASSPSGMIEAFF
TRBV7-9	TRBD1	TRBJ2-7	CASSLGQGAFYEQYF
TRBV5-1	TRBD2	TRBJ2-2	CASSATWAAGDEMGELFF
TRBV5-4	NA	TRBJ1-3	CASSLGPAAGNTIYF
TRBV19	NA	TRBJ2-1	CASSLAAGQYNEQFF